This T cell receptor beta chain was recorded in a study of CXCR3-negative and CXCR3-positive naive CD8 T cells. About the study: Some 130 million TRB reads were obtained overall (about 1.5 +/- 0.3 million per library).

A word on this clonotype: Its antigen remains unidentified.

The germline gives CDR1 MNHNY, CDR2 SVGAGI (reference sequence). This CDR3 has 18 residues. The study made its TRB cDNA libraries by 5' RACE, adding UMI labels. With the 5' RACE reads reprocessed, TCRdb shows one record per CDR3 protein and no DNA. Recorded here are over 150,000 distinct CDR3 sequences; the top ten clones represent under 0.5%. Study-wide findings and caveats: Relative to CXCR3-negative naive cells, CXCR3-positive naive cells had more hydrophobic TRB CDR3s.

Subsets of CD8+ T cells were each sorted in triplicate at 300,000 cells apiece. The clonotype comes from a human donor in good health. Some clones in this sample may be carry-over from other donors' samples. The sample comprised naive CXCR3+ CD8+ T cells from blood. Subset given: CD45RO-CCR7+CD27+CD95- naive CD8+ T cells expressing CXCR3 (TNR3+). V and J are TRBV6-6 and TRBJ2-1; the D call from TCRdb, TRBD2, cannot be confirmed without DNA. This CDR3 is CASSPGLAGGPYYNEQFF.